These T cell receptor beta chains were read from a single sample in a study of cytomegalovirus exposure and HLA in healthy donors. TCRdb's copy holds only in-frame clones and misses some; the assay was immunoSEQ multiplex PCR. The sample has 180,000 or so clones, about four fifths seen once. Sample: PBMCs. The receptor source for this set is a boy aged 2 to 9 in good health and CMV-seronegative. Both conserved end residues are part of each CDR3. Each record gives: V gene, D gene, J gene, clone size, CDR3 protein, CDR3 DNA. The D gene is left open where the match is weak. Not all rows give a size; the values are once, few, many and, for expanded clones, a class.

v_gene: TRBV11-2
d_gene: TRBD1
j_gene: TRBJ1-2
abundance: .
CDR3aa: CASSFLTGGAYGYTF
CDR3nt: TGTGCCAGCAGCTTCCTGACAGGGGGGGCCTATGGCTACACCTTC

v_gene: TRBV5-4
d_gene: TRBD1
j_gene: TRBJ2-7
abundance: .
CDR3aa: CASSLGGQGLHYEQYF
CDR3nt: TGTGCCAGCAGCTTGGGGGGACAGGGGTTGCACTACGAGCAGTACTTC

v_gene: TRBV29-1
d_gene: .
j_gene: TRBJ1-1
abundance: .
CDR3aa: CSVDGGGTEAFF
CDR3nt: TGCAGCGTTGACGGGGGGGGGACCGAAGCTTTCTTT

v_gene: TRBV11-2
d_gene: .
j_gene: TRBJ2-7
abundance: .
CDR3aa: CASSPLGWSRVFF
CDR3nt: TGTGCCAGCAGCCCCCTCGGGTGGTCCAGGGTGTTTTTC

v_gene: TRBV5-4
d_gene: .
j_gene: TRBJ1-2
abundance: .
CDR3aa: CASSDQAYGYTF
CDR3nt: TGTGCCAGTAGCGACCAGGCCTATGGCTACACCTTC

v_gene: TRBV19
d_gene: .
j_gene: TRBJ1-5
abundance: .
CDR3aa: CASSPLSQPQHF
CDR3nt: TGTGCCAGTAGTCCCCTCAGTCAGCCCCAGCATTTT

v_gene: TRBV4-2
d_gene: .
j_gene: TRBJ2-1
abundance: .
CDR3aa: CASSQGWRQSSYNEQFF
CDR3nt: TGTGCCAGCAGCCAAGGCTGGCGGCAAAGCTCCTACAATGAGCAGTTCTTC

v_gene: TRBV29-1
d_gene: TRBD2
j_gene: TRBJ2-3
abundance: .
CDR3aa: CSVEGLAATDTQYF
CDR3nt: TGCAGCGTTGAGGGGCTAGCGGCGACAGATACGCAGTATTTT

v_gene: TRBV4-3
d_gene: TRBD1
j_gene: TRBJ1-5
abundance: .
CDR3aa: CASSQDSGGNQPQHF
CDR3nt: TGCGCCAGCAGCCAAGATTCAGGGGGGAATCAGCCCCAGCATTTT

v_gene: TRBV6-5
d_gene: TRBD2
j_gene: TRBJ2-5
abundance: .
CDR3aa: CASSFGGGEKTQYF
CDR3nt: TGTGCCAGCAGTTTCGGCGGGGGGGAGAAGACCCAGTACTTC

v_gene: TRBV4-1
d_gene: .
j_gene: TRBJ2-3
abundance: .
CDR3aa: CASSQAGPRGNTDTQYF
CDR3nt: TGCGCCAGCAGCCAAGCGGGTCCGCGGGGCAACACAGATACGCAGTATTTT

v_gene: TRBV27
d_gene: .
j_gene: TRBJ1-1
abundance: once
CDR3aa: CASKTGNTEAFF
CDR3nt: TGTGCCAGCAAAACAGGGAACACTGAAGCTTTCTTT

v_gene: TRBV5-1
d_gene: TRBD1
j_gene: TRBJ2-7
abundance: .
CDR3aa: CASSRGQGAYEQYF
CDR3nt: TGCGCCAGCAGCCGCGGACAGGGGGCATACGAGCAGTACTTC